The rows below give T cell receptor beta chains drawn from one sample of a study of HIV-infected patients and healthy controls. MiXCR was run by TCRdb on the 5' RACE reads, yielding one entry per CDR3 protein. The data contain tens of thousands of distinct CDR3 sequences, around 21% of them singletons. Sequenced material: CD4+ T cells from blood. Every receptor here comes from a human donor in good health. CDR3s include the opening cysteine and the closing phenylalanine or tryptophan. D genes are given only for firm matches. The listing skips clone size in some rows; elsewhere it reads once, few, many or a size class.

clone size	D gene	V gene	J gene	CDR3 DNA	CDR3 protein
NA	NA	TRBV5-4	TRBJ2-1	TGTGCCAGCATTAAGGACTTGCTCGGGGTACATGAGCAGTTCTTC	CASIKDLLGVHEQFF
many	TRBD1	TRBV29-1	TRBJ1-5	TGCAGCGTTGACCAGGGGGACCAGCCCCAGCATTTT	CSVDQGDQPQHF
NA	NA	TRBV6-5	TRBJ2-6	TGTGCCAGCAGAGAAATCCCGCAGTCCATCTCTGGGGCCAACGTCCTGACTTTC	CASREIPQSISGANVLTF
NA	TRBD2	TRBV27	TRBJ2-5	TGTGCCAGCAGAGGGACGGGAGGGACCCAGTACTTC	CASRGTGGTQYF
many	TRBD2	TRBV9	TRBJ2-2	TGTGCCAGCAGGGGGCGACTAGCGGAGAACACCGGGGAGCTGTTTTTT	CASRGRLAENTGELFF
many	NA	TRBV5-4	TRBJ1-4	TGTGCCAGCAGCCTACGGACAGTAGCAACTAATGAAAAACTGTTTTTT	CASSLRTVATNEKLFF
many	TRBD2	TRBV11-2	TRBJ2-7	TGTGCCAGCAGCTTGGTGGGGGGGAGCTCCTACGAGCAGTACTTC	CASSLVGGSSYEQYF
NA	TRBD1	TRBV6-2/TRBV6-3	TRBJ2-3	TGTGCCAGCAGGGACAGGGACTTCTTACCACCAGATACGCAGTATTTT	CASRDRDFLPPDTQYF
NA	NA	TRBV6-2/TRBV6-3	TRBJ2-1	TGTGCCAGCAGTGGACAAAGCTCCTACAATGAGCAGTTCTTC	CASSGQSSYNEQFF
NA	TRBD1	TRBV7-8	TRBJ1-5	TGTGCCAGCAGCTTACAGGGGGGGTTACTTCGGCCCCAGCATTTT	CASSLQGGLLRPQHF
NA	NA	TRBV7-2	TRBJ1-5	TGTGCCAGCAGCTTACGGAGGGGGTTCGGGTTGGGCCAGCCCCAGCATTTT	CASSLRRGFGLGQPQHF
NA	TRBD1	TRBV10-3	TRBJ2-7	TGTGCCATCAGTGCTGACAGGGGGAACGAGCAGTACTTC	CAISADRGNEQYF
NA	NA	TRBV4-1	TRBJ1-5	TGCGCCAGCAGCCCAAGTCCGAATCAGCCCCAGCATTTT	CASSPSPNQPQHF
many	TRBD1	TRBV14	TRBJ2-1	TGTGCCAGCAGACGGACAGGGAATGAGCAGTTCTTC	CASRRTGNEQFF
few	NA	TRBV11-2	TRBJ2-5	TGTGCCAGCAGCTTAGGGTCCTACAGACAAGAGACCCAGTACTTC	CASSLGSYRQETQYF
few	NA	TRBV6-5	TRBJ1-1	TGTGCCAGCAGTTACTCGTTGATAGCCGTAAACACTGAAGCTTTCTTT	CASSYSLIAVNTEAFF
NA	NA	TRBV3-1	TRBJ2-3	TGTGCCAGCAGAACACCGAGCACAGATACGCAGTATTTT	CASRTPSTDTQYF
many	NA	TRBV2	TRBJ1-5	TGTGCCAGCAGTTATTCAGGGAACAATCAGCCCCAGCATTTT	CASSYSGNNQPQHF
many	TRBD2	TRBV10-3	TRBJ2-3	TGTGCCATCAGTGAGTCGGCGAGCGGGGGACATAGGGATACGCAGTATTTT	CAISESASGGHRDTQYF
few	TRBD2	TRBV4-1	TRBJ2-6	TGCGCCAGCAGCCAAGATACTAGCGGTTCTGGGGCCAACGTCCTGACTTTC	CASSQDTSGSGANVLTF
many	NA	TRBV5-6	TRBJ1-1	TGTGCCAGCAGCTTGGGCGACAGTGAAGCTTTCTTT	CASSLGDSEAFF
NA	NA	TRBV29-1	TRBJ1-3	TGCAGCGTTGACCCATTAGGGACCGGTCAAGGCACCATATATTTT	CSVDPLGTGQGTIYF
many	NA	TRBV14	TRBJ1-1	TGTGCCAGCAGCCAAGACCCCCAGGACCGAGGAACTGAAGCTTTCTTT	CASSQDPQDRGTEAFF
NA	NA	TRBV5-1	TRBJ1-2	TGCGCCAGCAGCCTGGACACTCACTATGGCTACACCTTC	CASSLDTHYGYTF
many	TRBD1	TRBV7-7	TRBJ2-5	TGTGCTAGCAGCTCCGGGACAGGGGTGGAGACCCAGTACTTC	CASSSGTGVETQYF
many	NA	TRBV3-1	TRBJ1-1	TGTGCCAGCAGCCAAATACCGGGACCCGGGGCTGAAGCTTTCTTT	CASSQIPGPGAEAFF
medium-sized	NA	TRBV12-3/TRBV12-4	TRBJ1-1	TGTGCCAGCAGTCAGCTCGCAGCGGAAGCTTTCTTT	CASSQLAAEAFF
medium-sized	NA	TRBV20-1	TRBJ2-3	TGCAGTGCCCCCAGGAGGTCGGCTAGCATGGCAGATACGCAGTATTTT	CSAPRRSASMADTQYF
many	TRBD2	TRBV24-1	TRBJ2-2	TGTGCCACCAGCGAGACTAGCGGGAGAGCGAACACCGGGGAGCTGTTTTTT	CATSETSGRANTGELFF
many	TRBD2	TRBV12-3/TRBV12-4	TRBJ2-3	TGTGCCAGCAGCCTAGGACTAGCGGGAGCAGATACGCAGTATTTT	CASSLGLAGADTQYF
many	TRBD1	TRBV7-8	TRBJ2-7	TGTGCCAGCAGCTCGACAGGGAGCAGGGGCAAATACGAGCAGTACTTC	CASSSTGSRGKYEQYF
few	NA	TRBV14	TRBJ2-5	TGTGCCAGCAGCCGCAGGGGATCGGCGACCCAGTACTTC	CASSRRGSATQYF
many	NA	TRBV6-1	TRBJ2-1	TGTGCCAGCAGTCGTTATGGCGGCGAAGATGAGCAGTTCTTC	CASSRYGGEDEQFF
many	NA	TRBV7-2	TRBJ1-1	TGTGCCAGCAGCACTTACGGACAGCCTGAAGCTTTCTTT	CASSTYGQPEAFF
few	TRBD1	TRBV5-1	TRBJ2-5	TGCGCCAGAACCGCACCCAGGGGGCCCTACCAAGAGACCCAGTACTTC	CARTAPRGPYQETQYF
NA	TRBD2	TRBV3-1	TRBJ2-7	TGTGCCAGCAGCCTACCCAGCGGGAGTGGGTACGAGCAGTACTTC	CASSLPSGSGYEQYF
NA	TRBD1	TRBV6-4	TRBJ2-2	TGTGCCAGTCGGTCCCGGGACAGGGACGGGGAGCTGTTTTTT	CASRSRDRDGELFF
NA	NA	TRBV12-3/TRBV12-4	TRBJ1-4	TGTGCCAGCAGTTTGACGGGTGAAAAACTGTTTTTT	CASSLTGEKLFF
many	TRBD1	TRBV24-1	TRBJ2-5	TGTGCCACCAGTGACAAATACAGGGGCCAAGAGACCCAGTACTTC	CATSDKYRGQETQYF
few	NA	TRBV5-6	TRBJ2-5	TGTGCCAGCAGCCGAGGGATAGTTTCAGAGACCCAGTACTTC	CASSRGIVSETQYF
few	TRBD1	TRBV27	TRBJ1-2	TGTGCCAGCAAATCTCCGGGACAGGGTACCTATGGCTACACCTTC	CASKSPGQGTYGYTF
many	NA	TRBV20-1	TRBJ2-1	TGCAGTTCCCCCCTTCCGGGATTTGGTCTCTACAATGAGCAGTTCTTC	CSSPLPGFGLYNEQFF
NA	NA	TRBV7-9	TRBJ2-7	TGTGCCAGCAGCCTAGAGAGCGGTTCTGAGCAGTACTTC	CASSLESGSEQYF
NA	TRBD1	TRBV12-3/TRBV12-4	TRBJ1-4	TGTGCCAGCAGCCGACAGGGTAATGAAAAACTGTTTTTT	CASSRQGNEKLFF
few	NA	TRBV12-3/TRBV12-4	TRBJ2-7	TGTGCCAGCAGTTTACGGCAGGGTGGATACGAGCAGTACTTC	CASSLRQGGYEQYF
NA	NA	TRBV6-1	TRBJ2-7	TGTGCCAGCAGTAGAGAGCAGGAGTACGAGCAGTACTTC	CASSREQEYEQYF
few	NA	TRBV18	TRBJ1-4	TGTGCCAGCTCACCGGAACTGGGCCATGAAAAACTGTTTTTT	CASSPELGHEKLFF
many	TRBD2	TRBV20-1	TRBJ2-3	TGCAGTGCTAGAGGACTAGCGCCCACAGATACGCAGTATTTT	CSARGLAPTDTQYF
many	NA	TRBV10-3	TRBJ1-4	TGTGCCATCAGTGAGTCGAGCCAGGGCCGTCTAAAACTGTTTTTT	CAISESSQGRLKLFF
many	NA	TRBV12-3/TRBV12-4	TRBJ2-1	TGTGCCAGCACCAAAAGCAGCGGATACAATGAGCAGTTCTTC	CASTKSSGYNEQFF